This entry is about one T cell receptor beta chain. Its antigen remains unknown. This sample was included in a study of cytomegalovirus exposure and HLA in healthy donors. Whole-study findings and limits: An assumption of roughly uniform sequencing depth across donors underlay the presence/absence analyses.

The CDR3 contains 14 residues. Losses at the gene ends were 0 bases for V and 12 bases for J; bases not matched to a gene: 9. CDR1 is MGHRA, CDR2 YSYEKL, per germline. The PCR ran on 60 Vbeta and 13 Jbeta primers. Clones were read by immunoSEQ multiplex PCR, and TCRdb kept only the in-frame ones, dropping some. The sample comprises approximately 220,000 clones, 75% to 80% of which are singletons, and 1.5% to 2% rests with the top ten. The V gene is TRBV4-1, the J gene TRBJ1-1; 8 bases map to TRBD1. The sample consisted of PBMCs. The source of this sequence is a male donor in good health and CMV-seronegative. The CDR3 loop is CASSQEGTGVRTFF. DNA of the CDR3: TGCGCCAGCAGCCAAGAAGGGACAGGTGTCCGGACTTTCTTT.